This T cell receptor (beta chain) was sequenced in a study of T cell responses to AZD1222 COVID-19 vaccine. Study results and limitations: Rises in breadth and depth of Spike-specific TCRs came after two AZD1222 doses. Seropositive status at baseline applied to only a handful of AZD1222 recipients. Per reports, nearly half of all spike-specific TCRs target regions that are unmutated in variants. The peak T cell response came first, and repertoires were sampled only after it.

V was cut by 1 base and J by 4 bases, with 10 bases left in between. The CDR3 loop spans 15 amino acids. Germline assignment: CDR1 LGHDT and CDR2 YNNKEL (reference sequence). This clone has a single count. No antigen is known for it. Data came from immunoSEQ multiplex PCR; TCRdb stores just in-frame clones and leaves some out. The data contain about 54,000 clones, roughly 90% of them singletons. This sequence originates from an adult in good health. The sequences come from peripheral blood, collected on day 0 of AZD1222 vaccination. V is TRBV3-1 (or the pseudogene TRBV3-2) and J is TRBJ2-2; perhaps D is TRBD1 or TRBD2 (5 bases each). CDR3 region: CASSQGSGGTGELFF. Here the CDR3 DNA reads TGTGCCAGCAGCCAAGGTAGTGGGGGCACCGGGGAGCTGTTTTTT.